This record concerns one TCR beta chain sequence. The PCR had 60 Vbeta and 13 Jbeta primers. Method: immunoSEQ multiplex PCR; TCRdb's copy keeps in-frame clones and lacks some. This table has approximately 150,000 clones, 60% to 80% appearing once. This sample is drawn from a study of cytomegalovirus exposure and HLA in healthy donors. Material: PBMCs. This sequence was found in a man aged 18-30 years in good health and CMV-seropositive.

The CDR3 sequence is CASSPGTSGGIHEQYF. CDR3 coding DNA: TGTGCCAGCTCACCCGGGACTAGCGGGGGAATCCACGAGCAGTACTTC. The gene calls are TRBV18 and TRBJ2-7; TRBD2 matches at 14 bases. The germline V gene has CDR1 KGHSH and CDR2 LQKENI. The CDR3 consists of 16 residues. After removal of 3 bases from V and 5 bases from J, the junction contained 6 bases not matched to a gene.